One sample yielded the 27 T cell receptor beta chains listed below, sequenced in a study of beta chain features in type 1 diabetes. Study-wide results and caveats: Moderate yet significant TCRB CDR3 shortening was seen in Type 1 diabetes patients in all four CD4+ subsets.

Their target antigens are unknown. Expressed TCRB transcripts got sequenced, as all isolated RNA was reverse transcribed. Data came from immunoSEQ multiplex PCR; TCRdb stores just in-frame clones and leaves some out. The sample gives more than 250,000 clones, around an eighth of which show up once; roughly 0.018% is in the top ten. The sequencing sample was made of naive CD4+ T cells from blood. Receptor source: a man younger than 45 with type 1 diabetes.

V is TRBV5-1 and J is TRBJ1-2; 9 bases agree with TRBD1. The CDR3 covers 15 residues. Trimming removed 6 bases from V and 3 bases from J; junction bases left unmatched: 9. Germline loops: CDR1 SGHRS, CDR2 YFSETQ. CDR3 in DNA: TGCGCCAGCAAACAGGGGGCGGGAGTGGACTATGGCTACACCTTC. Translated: CASKQGAGVDYGYTF.

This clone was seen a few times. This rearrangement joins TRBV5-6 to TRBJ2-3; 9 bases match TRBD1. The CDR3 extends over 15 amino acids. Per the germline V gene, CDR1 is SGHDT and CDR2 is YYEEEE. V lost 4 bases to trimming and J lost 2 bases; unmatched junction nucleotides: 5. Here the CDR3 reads CASSQDRGNTDTQYF. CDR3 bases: TGTGCCAGCAGCCAGGACAGGGGAAACACAGATACGCAGTATTTT.

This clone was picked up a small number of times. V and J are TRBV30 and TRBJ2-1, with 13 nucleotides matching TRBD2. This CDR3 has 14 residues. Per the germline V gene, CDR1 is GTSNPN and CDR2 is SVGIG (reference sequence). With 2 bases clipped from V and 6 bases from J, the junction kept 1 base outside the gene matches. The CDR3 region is CAWSRLAGGNEQFF. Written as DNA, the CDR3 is TGTGCCTGGAGTAGACTAGCGGGAGGCAATGAGCAGTTCTTC.

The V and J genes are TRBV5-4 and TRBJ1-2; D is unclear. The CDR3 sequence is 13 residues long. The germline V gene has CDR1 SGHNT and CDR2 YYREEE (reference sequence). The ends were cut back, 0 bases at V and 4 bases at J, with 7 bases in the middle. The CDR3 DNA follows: TGTGCCAGCAGCTTGGAAAACAGCTATGGCTACACCTTC. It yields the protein CASSLENSYGYTF.

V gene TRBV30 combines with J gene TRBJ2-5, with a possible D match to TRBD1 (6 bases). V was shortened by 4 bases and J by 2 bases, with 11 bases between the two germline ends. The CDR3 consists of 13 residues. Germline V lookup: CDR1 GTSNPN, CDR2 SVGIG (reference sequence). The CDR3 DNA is TGTGCCTGGACCACGACAGGTCAAGAGACCCAGTACTTC. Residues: CAWTTTGQETQYF.

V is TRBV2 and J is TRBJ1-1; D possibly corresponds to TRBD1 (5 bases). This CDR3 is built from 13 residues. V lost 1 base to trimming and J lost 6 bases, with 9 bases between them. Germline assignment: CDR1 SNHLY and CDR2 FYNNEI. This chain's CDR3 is CASSEVQGAEAFF. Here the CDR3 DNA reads TGTGCCAGCAGTGAAGTCCAAGGGGCTGAAGCTTTCTTT.

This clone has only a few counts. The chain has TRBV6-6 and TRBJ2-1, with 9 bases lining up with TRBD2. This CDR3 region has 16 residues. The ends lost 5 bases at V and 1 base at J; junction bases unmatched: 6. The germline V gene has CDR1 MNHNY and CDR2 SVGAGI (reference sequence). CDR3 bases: TGTGCCAGCAGTCAACGCAGCGGGAGGTCCTACAATGAGCAGTTCTTC. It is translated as CASSQRSGRSYNEQFF.

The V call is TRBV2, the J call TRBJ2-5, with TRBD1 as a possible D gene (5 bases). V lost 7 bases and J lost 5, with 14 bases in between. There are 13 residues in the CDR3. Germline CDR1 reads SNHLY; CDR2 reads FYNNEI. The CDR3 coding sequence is TGTGCCAGCACCCCCTTAGGGGTTGAGACCCAGTACTTC. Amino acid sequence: CASTPLGVETQYF.

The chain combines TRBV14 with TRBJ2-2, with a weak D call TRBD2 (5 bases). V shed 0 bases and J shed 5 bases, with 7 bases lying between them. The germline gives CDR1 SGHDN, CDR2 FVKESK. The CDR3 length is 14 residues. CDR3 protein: CASSQDRETGELFF. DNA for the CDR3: TGTGCCAGCAGCCAAGATCGGGAAACCGGGGAGCTGTTTTTT.

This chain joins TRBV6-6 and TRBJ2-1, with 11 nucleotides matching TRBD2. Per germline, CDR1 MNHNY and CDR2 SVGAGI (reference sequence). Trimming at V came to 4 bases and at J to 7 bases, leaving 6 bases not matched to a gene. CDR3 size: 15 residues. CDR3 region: CASSSLAGGRNEQFF. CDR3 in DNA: TGTGCCAGCAGTTCATTAGCGGGAGGGAGGAATGAGCAGTTCTTC.

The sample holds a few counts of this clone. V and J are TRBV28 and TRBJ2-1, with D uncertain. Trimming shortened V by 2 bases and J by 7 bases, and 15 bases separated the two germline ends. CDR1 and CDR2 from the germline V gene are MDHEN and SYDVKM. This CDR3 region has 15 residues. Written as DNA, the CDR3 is TGTGCCAGCAGTTTAGGCGGCTCCTCTCAAAATGAGCAGTTCTTC. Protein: CASSLGGSSQNEQFF.

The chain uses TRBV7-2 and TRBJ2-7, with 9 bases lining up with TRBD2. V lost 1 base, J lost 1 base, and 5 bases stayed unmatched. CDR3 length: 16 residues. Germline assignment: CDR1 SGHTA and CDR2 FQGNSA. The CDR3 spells CASSLGGTSKSYEQYF. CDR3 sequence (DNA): TGTGCCAGCAGCTTAGGGGGGACTAGCAAGTCCTACGAGCAGTACTTC.

Here the CDR3 reads CASSGTLAGGPQEQYF. The CDR3 region has the DNA TGTGCCAGCAGCGGAACCCTAGCGGGAGGGCCTCAAGAGCAGTACTTC. The chain is built from TRBV9 and TRBJ2-7; 12 bases map to TRBD2. This CDR3 is built from 16 residues. The germline V gene has CDR1 SGDLS and CDR2 YYNGEE. The V gene end was trimmed by 3 bases and the J gene end by 7 bases; junction bases not matched to a gene: 11.

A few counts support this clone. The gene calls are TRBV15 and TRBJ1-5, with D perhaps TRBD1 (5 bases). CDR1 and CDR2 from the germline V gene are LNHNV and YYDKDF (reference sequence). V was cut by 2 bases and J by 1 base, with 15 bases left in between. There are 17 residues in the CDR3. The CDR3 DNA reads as TGTGCCACCAGCAGATACAGACAGATTCGGAGCAATCAGCCCCAGCATTTT. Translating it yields CATSRYRQIRSNQPQHF.

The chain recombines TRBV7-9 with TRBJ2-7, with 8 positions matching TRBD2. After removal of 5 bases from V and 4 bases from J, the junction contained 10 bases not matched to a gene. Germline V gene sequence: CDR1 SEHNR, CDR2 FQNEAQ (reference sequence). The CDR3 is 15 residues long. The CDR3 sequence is CASSPDGGAFYEQYF. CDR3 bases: TGTGCCAGCAGCCCAGACGGGGGGGCCTTTTACGAGCAGTACTTC.

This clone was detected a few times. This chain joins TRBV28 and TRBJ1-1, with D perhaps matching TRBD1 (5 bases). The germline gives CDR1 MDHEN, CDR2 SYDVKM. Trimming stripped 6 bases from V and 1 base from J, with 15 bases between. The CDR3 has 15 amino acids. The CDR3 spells CASRLTPQGNTEAFF. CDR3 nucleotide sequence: TGTGCCAGCAGACTTACCCCGCAGGGGAACACTGAAGCTTTCTTT.

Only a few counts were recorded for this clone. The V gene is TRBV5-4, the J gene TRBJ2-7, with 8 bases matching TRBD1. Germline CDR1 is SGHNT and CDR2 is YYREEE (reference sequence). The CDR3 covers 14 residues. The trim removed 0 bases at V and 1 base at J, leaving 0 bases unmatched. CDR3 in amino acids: CASSLDRGSYEQYF. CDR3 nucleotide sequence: TGTGCCAGCAGCTTGGACAGGGGGTCCTACGAGCAGTACTTC.

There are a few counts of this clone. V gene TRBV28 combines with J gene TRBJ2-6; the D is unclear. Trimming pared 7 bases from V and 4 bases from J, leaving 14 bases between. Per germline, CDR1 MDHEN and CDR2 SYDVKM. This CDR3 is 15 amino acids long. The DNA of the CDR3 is TGTGCCAGCACCACCCCCTCCCGGGGGGCCAACGTCCTGACTTTC. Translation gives CASTTPSRGANVLTF.

The CDR3 is CASSGGTGMGDTQYF. As DNA, the CDR3 is TGTGCCAGCAGCGGCGGGACAGGGATGGGAGATACGCAGTATTTT. V is TRBV11-3 and J is TRBJ2-3; 9 positions match TRBD1. The CDR3 contains 15 residues. In germline, CDR1 is SGHNT, CDR2 YENEEA. The trim removed 5 bases at V and 5 bases at J, leaving 8 bases unmatched.

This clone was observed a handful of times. In DNA form, the CDR3 reads TGTGCCAGCAGAACTCGGGAACCGTACAATGAGCAGTTCTTC. Residues: CASRTREPYNEQFF. This chain joins TRBV7-2 and TRBJ2-1; possible D gene TRBD2, 5 bases. The CDR3 is made up of 14 amino acids. The V end was cut by 6 bases, the J end by 4 bases, with 13 bases between. Germline lookup yields CDR1 SGHTA and CDR2 FQGNSA.

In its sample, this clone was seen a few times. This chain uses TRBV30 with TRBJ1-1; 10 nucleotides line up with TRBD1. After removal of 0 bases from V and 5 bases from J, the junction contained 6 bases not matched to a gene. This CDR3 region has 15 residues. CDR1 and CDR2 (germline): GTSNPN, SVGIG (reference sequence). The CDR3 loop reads CAWSVPWTGGTEAFF. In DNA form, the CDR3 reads TGTGCCTGGAGTGTACCCTGGACAGGGGGTACTGAAGCTTTCTTT.

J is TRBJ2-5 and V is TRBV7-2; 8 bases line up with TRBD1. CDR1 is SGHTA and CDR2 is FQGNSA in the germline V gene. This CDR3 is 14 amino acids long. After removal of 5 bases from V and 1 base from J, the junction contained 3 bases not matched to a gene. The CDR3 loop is CASSRQGTQETQYF. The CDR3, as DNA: TGTGCCAGCAGCCGACAGGGGACCCAAGAGACCCAGTACTTC.

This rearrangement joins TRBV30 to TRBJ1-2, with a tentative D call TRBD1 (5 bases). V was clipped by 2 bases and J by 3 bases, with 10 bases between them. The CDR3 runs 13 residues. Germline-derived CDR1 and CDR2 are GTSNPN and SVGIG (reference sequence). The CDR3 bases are TGTGCCTGGAGTTCAGGGCTCGACTATGGCTACACCTTC. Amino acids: CAWSSGLDYGYTF.

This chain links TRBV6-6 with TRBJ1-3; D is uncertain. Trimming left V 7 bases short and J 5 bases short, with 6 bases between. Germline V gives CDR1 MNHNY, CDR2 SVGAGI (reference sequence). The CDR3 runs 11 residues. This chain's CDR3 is CASNSRNTIYF. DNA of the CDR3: TGTGCCAGCAACTCCAGAAACACCATATATTTT.

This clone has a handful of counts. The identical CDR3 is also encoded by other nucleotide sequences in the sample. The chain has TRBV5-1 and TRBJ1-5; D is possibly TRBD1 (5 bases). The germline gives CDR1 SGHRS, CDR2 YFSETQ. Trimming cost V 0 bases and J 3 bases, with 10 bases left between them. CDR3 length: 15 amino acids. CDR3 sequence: CASSLEGNSNQPQHF. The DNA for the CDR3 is TGCGCCAGCAGCTTGGAGGGGAACTCCAATCAGCCCCAGCATTTT.

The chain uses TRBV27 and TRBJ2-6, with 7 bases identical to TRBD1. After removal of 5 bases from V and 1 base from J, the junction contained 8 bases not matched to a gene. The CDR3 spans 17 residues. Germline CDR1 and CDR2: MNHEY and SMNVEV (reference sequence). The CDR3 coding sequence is TGTGCCAGCAGTACCCAGACAGGGCTATCTGGGGCCAACGTCCTGACTTTC. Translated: CASSTQTGLSGANVLTF.

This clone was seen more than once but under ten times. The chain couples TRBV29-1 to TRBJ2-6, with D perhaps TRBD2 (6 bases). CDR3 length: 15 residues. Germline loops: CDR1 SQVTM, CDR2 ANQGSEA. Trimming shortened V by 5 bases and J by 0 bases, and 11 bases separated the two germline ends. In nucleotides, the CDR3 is TGCAGCGTTTCGGAGGGTATCTCTGGGGCCAACGTCCTGACTTTC. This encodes CSVSEGISGANVLTF.